One and the same sample provided the 12 T cell receptor beta chains below, sequenced in a study of neoadjuvant nivolumab and ipilimumab in lung cancer. Only in-frame clones appear in the TCRdb table, and some are missing; sequencing was by immunoSEQ multiplex PCR. The data show approximately 7,000 clones, over 70% seen once. The specimen was tumor tissue, collected after neoadjuvant nivolumab, alone or with ipilimumab, at or shortly before surgery. The receptors stem from an adult with non-small cell lung cancer.

This chain connects TRBV5-1 to TRBJ2-7; D might be TRBD1 (5 bases). The CDR3 is 12 residues long. V was clipped by 4 bases and J by 5 bases, with 10 bases between them. In germline, CDR1 is SGHRS, CDR2 YFSETQ. CDR3 sequence: CASSVGVNEQYF. In DNA, the CDR3 is TGCGCCAGCAGCGTAGGGGTGAACGAGCAGTACTTC.

This sequence joins TRBV2 and TRBJ1-2; D perhaps matches TRBD1 (5 bases). This CDR3 has 13 amino acids. Trimming took 4 bases from V and 8 from J, leaving 14 bases between them. Germline V gives CDR1 SNHLY, CDR2 FYNNEI. This CDR3 is CASSVWGGNGYTF. CDR3 in DNA: TGTGCCAGCAGTGTCTGGGGGGGTAACGGCTACACCTTC.

This clone was observed a few times. The chain is built from TRBV10-3 and TRBJ2-3, with 8 bases fitting TRBD1. The CDR3 has 15 residues. V shed 8 bases and J 2 bases; nucleotides not matched to a gene: 9. From germline, CDR1 is ENHRY and CDR2 SYGVKD. The CDR3 coding sequence is TGTGCCATCGGCACGGAACAGGGGGTCACAGATACGCAGTATTTT. Translation gives CAIGTEQGVTDTQYF.

This clone was seen a few times. The genes are TRBV6-1 and TRBJ1-2, with 11 bases matching TRBD1. Germline-derived CDR1 and CDR2 are MNHNS and SASEGT. After removal of 4 bases from V and 2 bases from J, the junction contained 6 bases not matched to a gene. The CDR3 totals 16 residues. The CDR3 nucleotides read TGTGCCAGCAGTGGGGGGGACAGGGGGAGGAACTATGGCTACACCTTC. This gives the protein CASSGGDRGRNYGYTF.

The rearrangement links TRBV29-1 to TRBJ1-1, with TRBD1 matching over 8 bases. V lost 7 bases and J lost 5; bases outside the gene matches: 15. The CDR3 has 15 residues. Germline V lookup: CDR1 SQVTM, CDR2 ANQGSEA. CDR3 in DNA: TGCAGCGCGTCTAAGACAGGGGTGGACAGAACTGAAGCTTTCTTT. Translating it yields CSASKTGVDRTEAFF.

V is TRBV11-2 and J is TRBJ2-7; D unresolved. The ends were cut back, 5 bases at V and 6 bases at J, with 8 bases in the middle. Germline CDR1 and CDR2: SGHAT and FQNNGV. The CDR3 runs 11 residues. The CDR3 loop reads CASSPGIEQYF. The CDR3 region has the DNA TGTGCCAGCAGCCCGGGTATCGAGCAGTACTTC. Full variable domain (rest looked up from reference TRBV11-2 and TRBJ2-7): EAGVAQSPRYKIIEKRQSVAFWCNPISGHATLYWYQQILGQGPKLLIQFQNNGVVDDSQLPKDRFSAERLKGVDSTLKIQPAKLEDSAVYLCASSPGIEQYFGPGTRLTVT.

The chain joins TRBV6-5 to TRBJ2-5; tentative D call: TRBD2 (5 bases). Germline assignment: CDR1 MNHEY and CDR2 SVGAGI. This CDR3 is built from 13 residues. The V gene lost 5 bases and the J gene lost 4 bases, with 11 bases spanning the gap. Written as DNA, the CDR3 is TGTGCCAGCAGTGAGGGTTTAAGAGAGACCCAGTACTTC. As protein: CASSEGLRETQYF.

The chain is built from TRBV29-1 and TRBJ2-1; 11 bases map to TRBD2. Germline V CDR1 and CDR2: SQVTM, ANQGSEA. V gave up 3 bases and J gave up 0 bases; unmatched junction bases: 4. The CDR3 totals 16 residues. The CDR3 protein is CSVESSGGSSYNEQFF. The CDR3 nucleotides are TGCAGCGTTGAGTCTAGCGGGGGGAGCTCCTACAATGAGCAGTTCTTC.

V and J are TRBV16 and TRBJ1-5; tentatively, D is TRBD1 (6 bases). The CDR3 covers 15 residues. V was pared by 0 bases and J by 2 bases, with 8 bases between. Germline V gene sequence: CDR1 KGHSY, CDR2 FQNENV. The DNA of the CDR3 is TGTGCCAGCAGCCAATCGGGGGCAGGCAATCAGCCCCAGCATTTT. This sequence encodes CASSQSGAGNQPQHF.

The V call is TRBV4-1, the J call TRBJ1-2; 9 bases fit TRBD1. The V segment lost 0 bases and the J segment 2 bases; nucleotides outside the gene matches: 4. Germline CDR1 MGHRA, CDR2 YSYEKL. This CDR3 has 16 residues. The CDR3 region is CASSQDGQGINYGYTF. As DNA, the CDR3 is TGCGCCAGCAGCCAAGATGGACAGGGGATCAACTATGGCTACACCTTC.

The chain's CDR3 is CSVLDEKLFF. CDR3 nucleotides: TGCAGCGTCCTCGATGAAAAACTGTTTTTT. The chain joins TRBV29-1 to TRBJ1-4; D remains ambiguous. V was pared by 6 bases and J by 6 bases, with 5 bases between. Germline CDR1 is SQVTM and CDR2 is ANQGSEA. The CDR3 runs 10 residues.

The V call is TRBV2, the J call TRBJ2-3; D might be TRBD2 (6 bases). Germline V gene data show CDR1 as SNHLY and CDR2 as FYNNEI. The CDR3 has 13 residues. V dropped 10 bases and J dropped 3 bases, with 14 bases sitting between them. The CDR3: CATGLALTDTQYF. CDR3 sequence (DNA): TGTGCCACAGGGCTAGCGCTAACAGATACGCAGTATTTT. The complete variable domain, with remaining parts taken from reference TRBV2 and TRBJ2-3, reads EPEVTQTPSHQVTQMGQEVILRCVPISNHLYFYWYRQILGQKVEFLVSFYNNEISEKSEIFDDQFSVERPDGSNFTLKIRSTKLEDSAMYFCATGLALTDTQYFGPGTRLTVL.